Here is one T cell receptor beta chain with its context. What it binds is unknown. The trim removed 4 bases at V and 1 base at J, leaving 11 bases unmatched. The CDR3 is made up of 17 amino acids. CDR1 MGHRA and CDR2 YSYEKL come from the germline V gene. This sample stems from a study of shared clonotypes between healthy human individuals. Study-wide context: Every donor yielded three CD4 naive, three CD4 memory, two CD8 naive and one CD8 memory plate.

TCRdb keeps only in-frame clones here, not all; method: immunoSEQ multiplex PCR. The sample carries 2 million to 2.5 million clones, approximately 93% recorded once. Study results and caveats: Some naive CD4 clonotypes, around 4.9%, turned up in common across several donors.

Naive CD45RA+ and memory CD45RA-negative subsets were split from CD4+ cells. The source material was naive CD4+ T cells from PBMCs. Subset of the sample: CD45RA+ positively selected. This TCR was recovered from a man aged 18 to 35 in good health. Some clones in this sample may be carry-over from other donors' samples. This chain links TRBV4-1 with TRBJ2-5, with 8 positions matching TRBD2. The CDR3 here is CASSRGTSKSSQETQYF. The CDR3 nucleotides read TGCGCCAGCAGCCGAGGGACTAGTAAGAGTTCCCAAGAGACCCAGTACTTC.